This TCR beta chain was recorded in a study of beta chain features in type 1 diabetes. Study-wide results and caveats: The naive, central memory and Treg TCRB repertoires of patients appeared to be more similar to one another than those of healthy donors.

This clone occurred a few times. Its target is unknown. Expressed TCRB transcripts were sequenced after all isolated RNA was converted to cDNA. Some clones are missing from TCRdb's copy, which holds only in-frame ones; the method was immunoSEQ multiplex PCR. The sample carries under 900,000 clones, about a sixth recorded once. V was pared by 5 bases and J by 1 base, with 15 bases between. This CDR3 has 15 residues. CDR1 is PRHDT, CDR2 FYEKMQ, per germline (reference sequence). The sequence was collected from a woman younger than 35 in good health. The chain joins TRBV13 to TRBJ2-7, with D perhaps TRBD2 (7 bases). Sequencing input: naive CD4+ T cells from blood. CDR3 in amino acids: CASSPGGRPSYEQYF. CDR3 in DNA: TGTGCCAGCAGCCCGGGGGGCCGCCCATCCTACGAGCAGTACTTC.